This T cell receptor beta chain was identified during a study of T cells after yellow fever vaccination (dated by TCRdb to between 2017 and 2020). Regarding the study in general: Libraries from fractions with low cell numbers were prepared with the SMART-Seq v4 Ultra Low Input RNA kit. To track T-cell clones before and after primary and booster YFV17D yellow fever vaccination, bulk TCR alpha and beta repertoires were sequenced longitudinally. Blood was drawn at multiple timepoints before and after primary and secondary immunization, with bulk PBMC replicates and cell subsets isolated. Two healthy male donors made up the cohort, one aged 18 to 29 years and the other aged 30 to 40 years. The paper as a whole reports these results and caveats: FACS-sorted repertoires could contain abundant contaminating clonotypes from the bulk population, so computational filtering was required. After the booster, most of the clones that had expanded following primary vaccination were detected again (approximately 96% of CD4 and around 88% of CD8), which suggests that memory was broadly maintained. Only a couple of donors were included in the study, so the extent to which the findings can be generalized is limited. A small share of clonotypes was detected in both CD4 and CD8 compartments, with the overlap likely arising from convergent recombination. Compared with the primary T-cell response, the secondary T-cell response was faster but weaker, reaching its peak on day 5 rather than on day 15.

Only a few counts were recorded for this clonotype. The specificity of this receptor is unknown. Per-nucleotide qualities are absent, and no much larger clonotype sits a single base away. Sequenced on an Illumina NovaSeq 6000. Synthesis of TCR cDNA relied on 5'RACE template switching, a step that introduced a universal primer site along with unique molecular identifiers. Priming for cDNA synthesis came from both the TCR alpha and TCR beta constant segments. Libraries were amplified in two PCR steps, with sample barcodes and sequencing adapters added in the second step. Sequencing of the libraries was done on either Illumina HiSeq 2500 (2x100 bp) or NovaSeq (2x150 bp). In the paper's pipeline: Reads were demultiplexed and collapsed into UMI consensus sequences with MIGEC, and V(D)J alignment was performed with MiXCR. Using edgeR on replicate PBMC samples, clonotypes were called vaccine-responding if FDR was below 0.01 and the log2 fold change was above 5 up to day 15. Each bulk clonotype received a CD4 or CD8 identity based on whether the sequenced CD4 or CD8 repertoire contained that clonotype at higher abundance. TCRdb reran the public reads through fastp at Q25 and MiXCR, keeping productive beta chains. Entries that share a CDR3 protein sequence are merged under the most common genes and DNA. The V and J calls were not made by the authors but by TCRdb's processing. The sample yields about 300,000 distinct CDR3 sequences; roughly 8.7% were counted once. Clones ranked in the top ten supply 3% to 4% of the sample.

Read against the paper, the sample's treatment or condition label means: live attenuated yellow fever vaccine strain. A standard Ficoll-Paque protocol was used to isolate PBMCs from peripheral blood. Dynabeads CD4 and CD8 positive selection kits were used to isolate CD4 and CD8 T-cell fractions. RNA was extracted with TriZol from bulk PBMCs, CD4 and CD8 fractions, and dextramer-positive and dextramer-negative fractions. The receptor was derived from a man younger than 30 who received the YFV17D yellow fever vaccine. The sequences come from CD4+ T cells sorted from PBMCs, collected 5 days after the yellow fever booster vaccination.

The nucleotide sequence is TGTGCCAGCTCACCGACAGGGTCCACTGAAGCTTTCTTT. It translates to CASSPTGSTEAFF. The chain joins TRBV18 to TRBJ1-1; 7 bases in the junction line up with TRBD1. V and J are trimmed by 3 bases and 4 bases, and the gene matches miss 2 bases of the junction. According to the germline V gene, CDR1 reads KGHSH and CDR2 reads LQKENI. Measured from the cysteine to the phenylalanine, the CDR3 is 13 residues long. Of the read, only the CDR3 DNA is kept; its 39 bases are in frame from base 1.